A selection of T cell receptor beta chains follows, all from one sample in a study of human T cells and chemical hapten exposure. TCRdb re-called the RACE reads through MiXCR, storing one row per CDR3 protein. The sample carries about 380,000 distinct CDR3 sequences, roughly 6% recorded once. The sequences come from whole blood, collected in connection with sensitization to the hapten diphenylcyclopropenone (DPC). The receptors here all came from a woman aged 18-29 years with alopecia areata. Some clones in this sample may be carry-over from other donors' samples. CDR3s leave out the opening cysteine and the closing phenylalanine or tryptophan.

TRBV7-2	TRBJ2-3	ASSPLAGGLSTQY
TRBV5-5	TRBJ2-3	ASSGGSTTSGYFTDTQY
TRBV5-1	TRBJ1-1	ASSLTGTFNTEAF
TRBV7-6	TRBJ2-6	ASSSITSRDRAGANVLT
TRBV24-1	TRBJ1-5	ATSDRINQPQH
TRBV12-3/TRBV12-4	TRBJ2-3	ASSLEAGGPVDTQY
TRBV6-1	TRBJ1-6	ASSEAEGNNSPLH
TRBV29-1	TRBJ1-2	SVGQGDYGYT
TRBV5-1	TRBJ1-2	ASSPREGPSYGYT
TRBV5-6	TRBJ2-5	ASSLGDAQETQY
TRBV4-1	TRBJ1-2	ASSQAPRRLDYGYT
TRBV29-1	TRBJ1-2	SVEDRKGSRKPNYGYT
TRBV10-2	TRBJ2-7	ASKEVLTYEQY
TRBV7-2	TRBJ1-2	ASSMGLAYGYT
TRBV11-3	TRBJ2-3	ASSLGGGTRTDTQY
TRBV10-3	TRBJ1-5	AISDLRSNQPQH
TRBV6-2/TRBV6-3	TRBJ2-6	ASRPSGANVLT
TRBV12-3/TRBV12-4	TRBJ2-7	ASRSYDRRSHEQY
TRBV12-5	TRBJ1-1	ASAPTTGGGTEAF
TRBV6-4	TRBJ2-3	ASSNWGSTDTQY
TRBV10-3	TRBJ1-3	AITDATGPADTIY
TRBV7-2	TRBJ2-4	ASSLGQGFNIQY
TRBV6-5	TRBJ2-5	ASSSSGARGETQY
TRBV3-1	TRBJ1-1	ASSQGTLGTEAF
TRBV4-3	TRBJ2-7	ASSQELGQSYEQY
TRBV7-2	TRBJ1-4	ASSSPQGEYEKLF
TRBV6-5	TRBJ2-3	ASRRDSTDTQY
TRBV7-9	TRBJ2-1	ASSNGIQPNEQF
TRBV20-1	TRBJ2-3	SARDPTSGPFDTQY
TRBV20-1	TRBJ1-1	SARRQDADTEAF
TRBV4-3	TRBJ1-2	ASKWEQGSYGYT
TRBV28	TRBJ2-7	ASSFEGNSYEQY
TRBV7-8	TRBJ1-5	ASSLGGKQPQH
TRBV20-1	TRBJ1-5	SAIRGRGQPQH
TRBV20-1	TRBJ1-1	SGNRGVTEAF
TRBV7-2	TRBJ1-1	ASSFSGIDTEAF
TRBV5-1	TRBJ2-3	ASSFLARTDTQY
TRBV5-1	TRBJ2-5	ASSAGPGRAETQY
TRBV7-2	TRBJ1-6	ASSLRQYNSPLH
TRBV24-1	TRBJ2-2	ATSEETYTNTGELF
TRBV18	TRBJ1-1	ASSPNVKNTEAF
TRBV7-3	TRBJ2-1	ASSLNGNNEQF
TRBV29-1	TRBJ1-2	SVETGGRDGYT
TRBV29-1	TRBJ2-7	SVAPRPRYEQY
TRBV27	TRBJ2-2	ASSSPGLGGELF
TRBV4-1	TRBJ2-3	ASSQESPSTDTQY
TRBV6-1	TRBJ1-6	ASSEGGGGNSPLH
TRBV18	TRBJ1-6	ASSPRQAALGNSPLH
TRBV25-1	TRBJ2-5	ASNSPSGQETQY